The clone carrying this TCR beta chain was counted only a few times. TCRdb redid the calling of the RT-PCR reads with MiXCR, one entry per CDR3 protein. The sample carries about 570,000 distinct CDR3 sequences, 11% recorded once. These data originate in a study of response to subunit inactivated influenza vaccine. Unmatched junction bases numbered 4, after V lost 6 bases and J lost 2 bases. CDR3 size: 14 residues. These same data were also listed under a study on T cells expressing NK-cell markers. That investigation notes: cDNA encoding TCR beta was synthesized via 5'RACE template switching incorporating UMIs. The sequencing cohort of eight donors included seven HCMV-seropositive individuals and one seronegative individual. These clonotypes also led the CD3+CD56-NKG2C+ fraction in a handful of donors.

This specimen was PBMCs from blood, taken on the day of vaccination. J is TRBJ2-5 and V is TRBV12-3 or TRBV12-4, with 9 bases lining up with TRBD1. The TCR sequence derives from a man aged 50 to 60 who received an inactivated influenza vaccine. CDR3 protein: CASSGQGRQETQYF. In DNA form, the CDR3 reads TGTGCCAGCAGCGGACAGGGGAGGCAAGAGACCCAGTACTTC.